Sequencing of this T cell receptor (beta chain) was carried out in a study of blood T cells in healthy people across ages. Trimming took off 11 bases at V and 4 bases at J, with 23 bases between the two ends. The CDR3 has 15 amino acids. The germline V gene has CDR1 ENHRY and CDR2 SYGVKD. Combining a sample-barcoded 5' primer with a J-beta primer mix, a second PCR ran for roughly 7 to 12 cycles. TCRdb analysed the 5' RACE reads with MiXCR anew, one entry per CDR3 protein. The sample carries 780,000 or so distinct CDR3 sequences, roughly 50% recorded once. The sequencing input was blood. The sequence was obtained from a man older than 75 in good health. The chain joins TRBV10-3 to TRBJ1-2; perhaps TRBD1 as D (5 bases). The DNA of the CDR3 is TGTGCCGCGAAATCCGGTGGGGGAACGGGCTATGGCTACACCTTC. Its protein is CAAKSGGGTGYGYTF.